Presented here are 17 T cell receptor beta chains from one specimen sequenced in a study of TIL therapy for anti-PD-1-resistant metastatic lung cancer. Time point specified: pre-treatment sample, taken before nivolumab and TIL therapy. The libraries were made with immunoSEQ v3. Here immunoSEQ multiplex PCR was the method, and the copy in TCRdb shows in-frame clones only, minus some. The table lists approximately 57,000 clones, approximately 78% of them singletons, with approximately 3% in the top ten. The sample consisted of blood, taken at baseline. The source of these receptors is a person aged 25-80 years with non-small cell lung cancer.

In this sample, this clone turned up once. The J gene is TRBJ1-4, the V gene TRBV27, with TRBD1 matching 7 bases. Trimming removed 4 bases from V and 8 bases from J; junction bases left unmatched: 4. Germline CDR1 reads MNHEY; CDR2 reads SMNVEV (reference sequence). There are 13 residues in the CDR3. Written as DNA, the CDR3 is TGTGCCAGCAGTTCGGGACAGTGGGAAAAACTGTTTTTT. Its translation: CASSSGQWEKLFF.

The chain is built from TRBV5-5 and TRBJ2-1; 9 positions agree with TRBD2. From germline, CDR1 is SGHKS and CDR2 YYEKEE (reference sequence). Trimming took 6 bases from V and 7 from J; bases not matched to a gene: 20. The CDR3 extends over 18 amino acids. CDR3 coding DNA: TGTGCCAGCACCCCCGCGCCAGGGAGCGGGAGGTGGTGGAATGAGCAGTTCTTC. It translates to CASTPAPGSGRWWNEQFF.

The CDR3 protein is CASSFSHGNSSPLHF. DNA of the CDR3: TGTGCCAGCAGTTTTAGCCACGGTAACAGTTCACCCCTCCACTTT. V is TRBV28 and J is TRBJ1-6; unclear D gene. V lost 3 bases, J lost 9 bases, and 15 bases lay in between. Germline-derived CDR1 and CDR2 are MDHEN and SYDVKM. This CDR3 region has 15 residues.

This clone was detected only once. The chain has TRBV9 and TRBJ2-2, with 7 bases identical to TRBD2. This CDR3 has 13 amino acids. The germline V gene encodes CDR1 SGDLS and CDR2 YYNGEE. The V and J ends lost 4 bases and 8 bases, in that order; junction bases with no gene match: 5. In nucleotides, the CDR3 is TGTGCCAGCAGCCCCGGGGGGTTTGGGGAGCTGTTTTTT. Amino acids: CASSPGGFGELFF.

The gene calls are TRBV19 and TRBJ2-7, with D hard to call. The CDR3 consists of 13 residues. The V end was cut by 1 base, the J end by 0 bases, with 4 bases between. Per the germline V gene, CDR1 is LNHDA and CDR2 is SQIVND (reference sequence). The CDR3 DNA sequence: TGTGCCAGTAGTATAGCCGCCTCCTACGAGCAGTACTTC. Protein sequence: CASSIAASYEQYF.

This clone has only a few counts. The chain recombines TRBV15 with TRBJ2-1, with D perhaps matching TRBD1 (6 bases). Trimming cost V 7 bases and J 2 bases, with 12 bases left between them. Germline V gene sequence: CDR1 LNHNV, CDR2 YYDKDF (reference sequence). This CDR3 spans 14 amino acids. The CDR3 DNA reads TGTGCCACCACCCCCGGGACACCCTACAATGAGCAGTTCTTC. As protein: CATTPGTPYNEQFF.

The V call is TRBV21-1, the J call TRBJ1-5; the table's D gene call, TRBD1, was not cross checked with the DNA. TRBV21-1 is labeled a pseudogene. The CDR3 contains 20 residues. CDR3 loop: CASNKGGRQEKLYSNQPQHF. CDR3 nucleotide sequence: TGTGCCAGCAACAAAGGAGGAAGACAGGAGAAACTTTATAGCAATCAGCCCCAGCATTTT.

The rearrangement uses TRBV28 and TRBJ1-2; no definite D call. CDR3 length: 13 residues. V lost 4 bases, J lost 2 bases, and 8 bases lay in between. Germline CDR1 is MDHEN and CDR2 is SYDVKM. In nucleotides, the CDR3 is TGTGCCAGCAGTTCTGGTCGAAACTATGGCTACACCTTC. It translates to CASSSGRNYGYTF.

This clone has a handful of counts. The rearrangement joins TRBV10-3 to TRBJ1-4, with TRBD1 identical over 7 bases. The germline CDR1 and CDR2 sequences are ENHRY and SYGVKD. Trimming removed 10 bases from V and 3 bases from J; junction bases left unmatched: 5. The CDR3 has 13 residues. Written as DNA, the CDR3 is TGTGCCACCACAGGGGTGGCTAATGAAAAACTGTTTTTT. It specifies CATTGVANEKLFF.

This clone has a handful of counts. This chain uses TRBV27 with TRBJ2-1; 12 bases agree with TRBD1. This CDR3 comprises 19 residues. V lost 4 bases and J lost 2; bases outside the gene matches: 12. Per germline, CDR1 MNHEY and CDR2 SMNVEV (reference sequence). The CDR3 DNA is TGTGCCAGCAGTTGGGGACAGGGGGCCACCTTCGAGACCTACAATGAGCAGTTCTTC. Protein sequence: CASSWGQGATFETYNEQFF.

The V and J genes are TRBV6-6 and TRBJ2-7; D is ambiguous. Per germline, CDR1 MNHNY and CDR2 SVGAGI (reference sequence). V was clipped by 0 bases and J by 6 bases, with 9 bases between them. CDR3 length equals 13 residues. CDR3 sequence: CASSYSGGGEQYF. DNA for the CDR3: TGTGCCAGCAGTTACTCGGGTGGCGGCGAGCAGTACTTC.

The J gene is TRBJ2-4, the V gene TRBV9; 7 nucleotides agree with TRBD2. Germline-derived CDR1 and CDR2 are SGDLS and YYNGEE. This CDR3 contains 15 residues. V was clipped by 3 bases and J by 2 bases; unmatched bases: 5. Here the CDR3 DNA reads TGTGCCAGCAGCGCCTGGGAGGGACCCAAAAACATTCAGTACTTC. Protein sequence: CASSAWEGPKNIQYF.

The V call is TRBV9, the J call TRBJ1-2; D not resolved. Per the germline V gene, CDR1 is SGDLS and CDR2 is YYNGEE. The CDR3 extends over 15 amino acids. The germline V and J ends were trimmed by 3 bases and 4 bases, with 16 bases remaining between them. The CDR3 region is CASSAPLKSGYGYTF. In DNA, the CDR3 is TGTGCCAGCAGCGCCCCTTTGAAGTCAGGCTATGGCTACACCTTC.

The chain joins TRBV28 to TRBJ2-7; the match to TRBD2 covers 8 bases. CDR3 length equals 12 residues. The germline CDR1 and CDR2 sequences are MDHEN and SYDVKM. The trim removed 4 bases at V and 9 bases at J, leaving 5 bases unmatched. The CDR3 region is CASSSPGGGQYF. The CDR3 DNA reads as TGTGCCAGCAGTTCCCCGGGAGGGGGGCAGTACTTC.

Remarks on this clone: It is unclear where the CDR3 begins or ends on the DNA, so no DNA is shown, and the CDR3 is as TCRdb lists it. The rearrangement uses TRBV11-2 and TRBJ1-1; the D call TRBD1 from the table was never checked on the DNA. Germline V gene data show CDR1 as SGHAT and CDR2 as FQNNGV. The CDR3 is 14 residues long, ends included. CDR3 amino acids: CASTLGTGLTEAFF.

This clone showed up just once. The rearrangement uses TRBV2 and TRBJ1-5; D perhaps matches TRBD1 (6 bases). V lost 9 bases to trimming and J lost 4 bases, with 16 bases between them. This CDR3 is built from 14 residues. Per the germline V gene, CDR1 is SNHLY and CDR2 is FYNNEI. The CDR3 bases are TGTGCCAGTACCGGGACAACGGAAAATCAGCCCCAGCATTTT. This translates into CASTGTTENQPQHF. The full variable domain, in which reference TRBV2 and TRBJ1-5 provide the parts outside the CDR3, is EPEVTQTPSHQVTQMGQEVILRCVPISNHLYFYWYRQILGQKVEFLVSFYNNEISEKSEIFDDQFSVERPDGSNFTLKIRSTKLEDSAMYFCASTGTTENQPQHFGDGTRLSIL.

The CDR3 sequence: CASSSGQGTDTQYF. For the CDR3, the DNA is TGTGCCAGCAGCTCGGGCCAGGGAACAGATACGCAGTATTTT. V is TRBV13 and J is TRBJ2-3, with D perhaps TRBD1 (5 bases). The length of the CDR3 is 14 residues. The germline gives CDR1 PRHDT, CDR2 FYEKMQ (reference sequence). Trimming shortened V by 4 bases and J by 3 bases, and 11 bases separated the two germline ends.